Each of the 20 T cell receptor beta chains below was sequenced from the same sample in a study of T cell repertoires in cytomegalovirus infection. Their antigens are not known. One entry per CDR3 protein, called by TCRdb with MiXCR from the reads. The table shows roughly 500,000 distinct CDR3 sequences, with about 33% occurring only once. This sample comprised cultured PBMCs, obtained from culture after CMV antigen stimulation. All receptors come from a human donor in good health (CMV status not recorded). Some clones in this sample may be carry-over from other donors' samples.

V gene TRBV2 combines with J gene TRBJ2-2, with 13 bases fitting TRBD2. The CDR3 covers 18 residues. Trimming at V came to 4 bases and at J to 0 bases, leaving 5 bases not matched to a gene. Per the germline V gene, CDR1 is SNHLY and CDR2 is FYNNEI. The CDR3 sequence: CASSGTSGRVANTGELFF. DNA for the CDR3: TGTGCCAGCAGTGGAACTAGCGGGAGGGTCGCGAACACCGGGGAGCTGTTTTTT. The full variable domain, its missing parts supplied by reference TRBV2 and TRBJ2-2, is EPEVTQTPSHQVTQMGQEVILRCVPISNHLYFYWYRQILGQKVEFLVSFYNNEISEKSEIFDDQFSVERPDGSNFTLKIRSTKLEDSAMYFCASSGTSGRVANTGELFFGEGSRLTVL.

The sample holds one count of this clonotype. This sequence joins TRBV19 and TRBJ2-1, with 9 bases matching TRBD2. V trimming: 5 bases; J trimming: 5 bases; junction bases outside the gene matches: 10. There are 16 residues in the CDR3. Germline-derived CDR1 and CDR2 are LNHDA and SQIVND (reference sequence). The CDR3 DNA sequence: TGTGCCAGTAGTCCCCGGGGTAGCGGGAGCAACAATGAGCAGTTCTTC. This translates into CASSPRGSGSNNEQFF.

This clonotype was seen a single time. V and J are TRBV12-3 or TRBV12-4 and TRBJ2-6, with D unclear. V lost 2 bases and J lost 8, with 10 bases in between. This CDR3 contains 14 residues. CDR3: CASSLSIGSNVLTF. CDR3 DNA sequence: TGTGCCAGCAGTTTATCGATCGGATCCAACGTCCTGACTTTC.

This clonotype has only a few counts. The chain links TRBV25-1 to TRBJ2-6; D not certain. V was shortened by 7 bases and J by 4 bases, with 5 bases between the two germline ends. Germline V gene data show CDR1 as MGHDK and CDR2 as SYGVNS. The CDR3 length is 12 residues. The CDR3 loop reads CASMLGANVLTF. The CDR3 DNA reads TGTGCCAGCATGTTGGGGGCCAACGTCCTGACTTTC. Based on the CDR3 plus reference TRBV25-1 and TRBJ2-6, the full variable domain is EADIYQTPRYLVIGTGKKITLECSQTMGHDKMYWYQQDPGMELHLIHYSYGVNSTEKGDLSSESTVSRIRTEHFPLTLESARPSHTSQYLCASMLGANVLTFGAGSRLTVL.

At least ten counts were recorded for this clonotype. The CDR3 nucleotides read TGTGCCAGCAGGTCAGGGAGTACAGATACGCAGTATTTT. It translates to CASRSGSTDTQYF. The chain links TRBV19 to TRBJ2-3; D might be TRBD1 or TRBD2, each matching 5 bases. V was shortened by 9 bases and J by 3 bases, with 13 bases between the two germline ends. This CDR3 has 13 residues. The germline V gene has CDR1 LNHDA and CDR2 SQIVND (reference sequence). Supplemented by reference TRBV19 and TRBJ2-3, the full variable domain reads DGGITQSPKYLFRKEGQNVTLSCEQNLNHDAMYWYRQDPGQGLRLIYYSQIVNDFQKGDIAEGYSVSREKKESFPLTVTSAQKNPTAFYLCASRSGSTDTQYFGPGTRLTVL.

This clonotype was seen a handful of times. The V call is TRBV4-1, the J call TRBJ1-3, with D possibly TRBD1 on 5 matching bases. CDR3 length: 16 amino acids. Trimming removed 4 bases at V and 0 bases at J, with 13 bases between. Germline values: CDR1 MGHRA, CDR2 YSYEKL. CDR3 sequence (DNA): TGCGCCAGCAGCCCGGGACCGAACTTCTCTGGAAACACCATATATTTT. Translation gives CASSPGPNFSGNTIYF.

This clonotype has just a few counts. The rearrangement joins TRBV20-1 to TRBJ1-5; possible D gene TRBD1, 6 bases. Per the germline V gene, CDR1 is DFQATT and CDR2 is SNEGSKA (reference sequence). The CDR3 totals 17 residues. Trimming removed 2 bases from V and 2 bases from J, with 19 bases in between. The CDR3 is CSARKRDAGGGNQPQHF. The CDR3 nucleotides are TGCAGTGCTAGAAAGCGGGATGCCGGGGGCGGCAATCAGCCCCAGCATTTT.

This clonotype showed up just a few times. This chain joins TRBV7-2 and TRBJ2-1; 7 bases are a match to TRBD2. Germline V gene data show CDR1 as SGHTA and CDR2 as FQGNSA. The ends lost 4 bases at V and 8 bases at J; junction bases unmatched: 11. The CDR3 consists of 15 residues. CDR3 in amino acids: CASSWGWSGNHEQFF. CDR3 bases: TGTGCCAGCAGCTGGGGGTGGAGCGGGAACCATGAGCAGTTCTTC.

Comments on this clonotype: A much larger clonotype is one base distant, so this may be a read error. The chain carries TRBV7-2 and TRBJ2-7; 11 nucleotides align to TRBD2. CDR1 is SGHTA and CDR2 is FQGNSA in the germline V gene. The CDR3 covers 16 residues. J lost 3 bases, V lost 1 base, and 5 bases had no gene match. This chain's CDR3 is CASSLGGTSGLYEQYF. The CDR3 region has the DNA TGTGCCAGCAGCTTAGGCGGGACTAGCGGACTCTACGAGCAGTACTTC.

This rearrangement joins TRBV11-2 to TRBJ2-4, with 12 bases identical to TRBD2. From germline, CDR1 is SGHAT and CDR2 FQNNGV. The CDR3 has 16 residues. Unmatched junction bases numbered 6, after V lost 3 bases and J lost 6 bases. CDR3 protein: CASSFSPGLAGNIQYF. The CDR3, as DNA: TGTGCCAGCAGCTTTAGTCCGGGACTAGCGGGAAACATTCAGTACTTC.

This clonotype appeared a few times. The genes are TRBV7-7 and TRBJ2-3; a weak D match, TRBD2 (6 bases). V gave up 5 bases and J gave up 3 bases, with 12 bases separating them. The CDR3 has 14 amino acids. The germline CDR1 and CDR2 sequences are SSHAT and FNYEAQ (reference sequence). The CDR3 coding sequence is TGTGCCAGCAGCCCCCGGGGGAGAACAGATACGCAGTATTTT. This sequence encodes CASSPRGRTDTQYF.

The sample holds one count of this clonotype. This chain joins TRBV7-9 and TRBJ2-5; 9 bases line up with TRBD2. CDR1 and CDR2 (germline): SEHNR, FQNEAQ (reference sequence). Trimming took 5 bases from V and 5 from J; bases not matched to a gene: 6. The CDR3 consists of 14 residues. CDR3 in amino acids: CASSPWTSVETQYF. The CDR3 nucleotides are TGTGCCAGCAGCCCCTGGACTAGCGTGGAGACCCAGTACTTC.

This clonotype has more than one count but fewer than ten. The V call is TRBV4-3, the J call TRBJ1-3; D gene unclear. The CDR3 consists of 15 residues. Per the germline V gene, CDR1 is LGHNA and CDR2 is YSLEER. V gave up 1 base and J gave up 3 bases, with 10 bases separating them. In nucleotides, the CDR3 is TGCGCCAGCAGCCAAGTGTCCGGGCTTGGAAACACCATATATTTT. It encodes CASSQVSGLGNTIYF.

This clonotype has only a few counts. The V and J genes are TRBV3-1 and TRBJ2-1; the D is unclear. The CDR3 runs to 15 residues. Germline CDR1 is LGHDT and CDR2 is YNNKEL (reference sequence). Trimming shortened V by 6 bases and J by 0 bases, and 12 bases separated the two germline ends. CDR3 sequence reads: CASSPMTSSYNEQFF. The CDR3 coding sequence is TGTGCCAGCAGTCCAATGACCAGCTCCTACAATGAGCAGTTCTTC.

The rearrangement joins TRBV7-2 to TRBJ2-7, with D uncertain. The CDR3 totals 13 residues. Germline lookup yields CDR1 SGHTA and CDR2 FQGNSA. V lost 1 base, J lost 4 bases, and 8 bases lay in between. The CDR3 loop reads CASSLEFWYEQYF. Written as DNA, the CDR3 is TGTGCCAGCAGCTTAGAGTTCTGGTACGAGCAGTACTTC.

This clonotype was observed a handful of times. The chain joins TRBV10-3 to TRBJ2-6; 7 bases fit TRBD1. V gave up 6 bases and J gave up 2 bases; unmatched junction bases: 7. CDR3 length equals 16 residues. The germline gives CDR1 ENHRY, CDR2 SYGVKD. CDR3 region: CAISDDRAPGANVLTF. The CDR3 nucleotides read TGTGCCATCAGCGACGACAGGGCTCCTGGGGCCAACGTCCTGACTTTC.

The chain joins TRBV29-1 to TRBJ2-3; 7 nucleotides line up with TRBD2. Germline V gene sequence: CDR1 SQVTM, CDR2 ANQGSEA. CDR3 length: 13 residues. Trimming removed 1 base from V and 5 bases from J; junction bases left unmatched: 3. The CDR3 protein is CSVEGLAGDTQYF. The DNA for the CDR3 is TGCAGCGTTGAAGGACTAGCCGGAGATACGCAGTATTTT.

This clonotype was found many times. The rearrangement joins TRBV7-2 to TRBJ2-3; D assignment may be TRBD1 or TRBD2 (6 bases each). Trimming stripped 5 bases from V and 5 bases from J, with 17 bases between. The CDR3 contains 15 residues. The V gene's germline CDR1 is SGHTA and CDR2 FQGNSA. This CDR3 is CASSPRGRELDTQYF. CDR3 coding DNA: TGTGCCAGCAGCCCCAGGGGACGGGAGTTAGATACGCAGTATTTT.

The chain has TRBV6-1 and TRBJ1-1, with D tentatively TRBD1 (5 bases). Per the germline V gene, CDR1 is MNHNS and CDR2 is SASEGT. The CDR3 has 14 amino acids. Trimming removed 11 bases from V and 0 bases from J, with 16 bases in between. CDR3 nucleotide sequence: TGTGCCGGTACCACCCCGGGACTGAACACTGAAGCTTTCTTT. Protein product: CAGTTPGLNTEAFF.

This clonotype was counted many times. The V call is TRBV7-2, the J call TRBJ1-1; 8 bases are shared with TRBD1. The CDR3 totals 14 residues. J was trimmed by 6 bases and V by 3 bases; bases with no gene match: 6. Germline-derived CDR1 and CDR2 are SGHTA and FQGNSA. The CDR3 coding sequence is TGTGCCAGCAGCTTCAGTCAGGGGGCTCCTGAAGCTTTCTTT. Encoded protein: CASSFSQGAPEAFF.